At least ten counts were recorded for the clone carrying this T cell receptor (beta chain). Its antigen is not identified. Axillary draining lymph nodes of breast cancer patients supplied the node samples. A single record per CDR3 protein comes from TCRdb applying MiXCR to the multiplex PCR reads. The table has over 150,000 distinct CDR3 sequences, 30% to 35% seen once. Between the trimmed V and J ends, which lost 3 bases and 4 bases, there was a span of 8 bases. The germline V gene encodes CDR1 DFQATT and CDR2 SNEGSKA (reference sequence). The CDR3 has 12 residues. These data originate in a study of breast tumors, draining lymph nodes, adjacent tissues. Whole-study results and caveats: Tumors had less TCR diversity than lymph nodes, more than nontumor tissue.

This clonotype was obtained from a female donor with breast cancer. Some clones in this sample may be carry-over from other donors' samples. Sequenced: axillary lymph node tissue. This chain uses TRBV20-1 with TRBJ2-3; D gene uncertain. CDR3 sequence (DNA): TGCAGTGCTAGTACAGACGCAGATACGCAGTATTTT. Its translation: CSASTDADTQYF.